The 28 T cell receptor beta chains below were found in one sample sequenced in a study of sequential checkpoint blockade in melanoma. Here immunoSEQ multiplex PCR was the method, and the copy in TCRdb shows in-frame clones only, minus some. The data contain more than 9,500 clones, about 80% of them singletons. Treatment noted: randomized to nivolumab then ipilimumab (arm A) or the reverse (arm B). The sequences come from CD8+ T cells sorted from blood (inferred from file names), collected from a patient given nivolumab and ipilimumab in sequence. All receptors come from a human donor with melanoma.

The chain joins TRBV9 to TRBJ1-6; perhaps TRBD1 as D (5 bases). V dropped 4 bases and J dropped 7 bases, with 12 bases sitting between them. Looked up from germline, CDR1 is SGDLS and CDR2 is YYNGEE. CDR3 size: 14 residues. Written as DNA, the CDR3 is TGTGCCAGCAGCCTCCAGGGTAACAATTCACCCCTCCACTTT. Its protein is CASSLQGNNSPLHF.

As regards this clone: A much larger clone differs by one base, so this may be a read error. The same CDR3 can be traced to other DNA sequences in this sample. CDR3 residues: CASSQDASGVGYGYTF. The CDR3 nucleotides are TGTGCCAGCAGCCAAGATGCCTCGGGGGTGGGCTATGGCTACACCTTC. The gene calls are TRBV5-8 and TRBJ1-2; a weak D match, TRBD1 (5 bases). This CDR3 contains 16 residues. Germline V CDR1 and CDR2: SGHTS, YDEGEE. Trimming removed 4 bases at V and 4 bases at J, with 20 bases between.

This rearrangement joins TRBV4-3 to TRBJ2-7; 8 bases match TRBD1. The V gene's germline CDR1 is LGHNA and CDR2 YSLEER. V lost 1 base, J lost 0 bases, and 2 bases stayed unmatched. The CDR3 spans 15 residues. CDR3 sequence (DNA): TGCGCCAGCAGCCAAGGGACAGGGAGCTCCTACGAGCAGTACTTC. This encodes CASSQGTGSSYEQYF.

For the CDR3, the DNA is TGTGCCAGCAGCGACGACACCTACGAGCAGTACTTC. Protein product: CASSDDTYEQYF. This rearrangement joins TRBV4-2 to TRBJ2-7; D is ambiguous. The CDR3 totals 12 residues. The germline V and J ends were trimmed by 5 bases and 2 bases, with 7 bases remaining between them. CDR1 LGHNA and CDR2 YNFKEQ come from the germline V gene.

The rearrangement uses TRBV2 and TRBJ1-1; 12 bases match TRBD1. V was pared by 7 bases and J by 7 bases, with 7 bases of the junction left unmatched. There are 14 residues in the CDR3. Germline values: CDR1 SNHLY, CDR2 FYNNEI. CDR3 coding DNA: TGTGCCAGCACCCCGGGACAGGGGGCGCGTGAAGCTTTCTTT. This gives the protein CASTPGQGAREAFF.

V is TRBV2 and J is TRBJ2-7, with 10 bases that match TRBD1. The germline V gene encodes CDR1 SNHLY and CDR2 FYNNEI. With V trimmed by 11 bases and J by 6 bases, 13 bases remained unmatched. This CDR3 is built from 14 residues. The CDR3 region has the DNA TGTGCCCAACTTACCGGACAGGGGGTGATCGAGCAGTACTTC. Translating it yields CAQLTGQGVIEQYF.

The V gene is TRBV4-1, the J gene TRBJ1-2, with D possibly matching TRBD1 (5 bases). Germline V gives CDR1 MGHRA, CDR2 YSYEKL. V gave up 0 bases and J gave up 8 bases, with 16 bases separating them. The CDR3 has 15 residues. The CDR3 loop is CASSQDAGFYRGYTF. In DNA form, the CDR3 reads TGCGCCAGCAGCCAAGATGCAGGGTTCTACCGGGGCTACACCTTC.

V gene TRBV9 combines with J gene TRBJ1-1; 12 bases fit TRBD1. Per germline, CDR1 SGDLS and CDR2 YYNGEE. With V trimmed by 4 bases and J by 3 bases, 4 bases remained unmatched. The CDR3 totals 15 residues. CDR3 protein: CASSMGQGAYTEAFF. The CDR3 nucleotides are TGTGCCAGCAGCATGGGACAGGGGGCGTACACTGAAGCTTTCTTT.

This chain joins TRBV6-5 and TRBJ1-5; D may be TRBD1 (6 bases). The CDR3 consists of 13 residues. Trimming left V 6 bases short and J 2 bases short, with 8 bases between. The germline CDR1 and CDR2 sequences are MNHEY and SVGAGI. The CDR3 spells CASRAGGNQPQHF. Written as DNA, the CDR3 is TGTGCCAGCAGGGCAGGGGGCAATCAGCCCCAGCATTTT.

The chain carries TRBV28 and TRBJ1-1; 8 nucleotides line up with TRBD1. The CDR3 covers 15 residues. Per germline, CDR1 MDHEN and CDR2 SYDVKM. V shed 2 bases, J shed 7 bases, and the junction held 9 bases outside the gene matches. The CDR3 nucleotides are TGTGCCAGCAGTTTAGCCCCGACAGGGGCCAATGAAGCTTTCTTT. It encodes CASSLAPTGANEAFF.

The chain uses TRBV6-5 and TRBJ2-5, with a weak D call TRBD1 (6 bases). V was pared by 5 bases and J by 0 bases, with 10 bases between. Germline lookup yields CDR1 MNHEY and CDR2 SVGAGI. The CDR3 sequence is 14 residues long. As DNA, the CDR3 is TGTGCCAGCAGTGCCGGACAGTACCAAGAGACCCAGTACTTC. Its protein is CASSAGQYQETQYF.

In its sample, this clone was seen once. The chain uses TRBV28 and TRBJ2-1; D perhaps matches TRBD1 (6 bases). The germline V gene has CDR1 MDHEN and CDR2 SYDVKM. V was shortened by 7 bases and J by 4 bases, with 20 bases between the two germline ends. The CDR3 is 16 amino acids. As DNA, the CDR3 is TGTGCCAGCACCCCGAATAAAGGGACAAATTACAATGAGCAGTTCTTC. It is translated as CASTPNKGTNYNEQFF. The full variable domain, in which reference TRBV28 and TRBJ2-1 provide the parts outside the CDR3, is DVKVTQSSRYLVKRTGEKVFLECVQDMDHENMFWYRQDPGLGLRLIYFSYDVKMKEKGDIPEGYSVSREKKERFSLILESASTNQTSMYLCASTPNKGTNYNEQFFGPGTRLTVL.

About this clone: Its ends do not fully match the called genes, so a read error is possible. The J gene is TRBJ2-5, the V gene TRBV7-9; 10 bases are shared with TRBD2. The CDR3 covers 15 residues. Germline values: CDR1 SEHNR, CDR2 FQNEAQ (reference sequence). CDR3 nucleotide sequence: TGTGCCAGCGGCTTGAGCGGGGGGGTCCAAGAGACCCAGTACTTC. Protein product: CASGLSGGVQETQYF.

The chain links TRBV6-1 to TRBJ2-7; the D is unclear. Judging by the DNA end, TRBJ2-1 fits better; the J call may be wrong. This CDR3 contains 13 residues. Per the germline V gene, CDR1 is MNHNS and CDR2 is SASEGT. The CDR3 is CASFIRASDEQFF. CDR3 coding DNA: TGTGCCAGCTTCATCCGAGCCAGCGATGAGCAGTTCTTC.

The genes are TRBV5-1 and TRBJ2-1, with a possible D match to TRBD1 (6 bases). Trimming left V 0 bases short and J 2 bases short, with 15 bases between. Per the germline V gene, CDR1 is SGHRS and CDR2 is YFSETQ. The CDR3 extends over 17 amino acids. This CDR3 is CASSLGPINRAYNEQFF. The CDR3 nucleotides read TGCGCCAGCAGCTTGGGCCCTATTAACAGGGCCTACAATGAGCAGTTCTTC.

The J gene is TRBJ2-2, the V gene TRBV7-6, with D hard to call. Trimming pared 4 bases from V and 0 bases from J, leaving 6 bases between. The CDR3 has 14 residues. Germline-derived CDR1 and CDR2 are SGHVS and FNYEAQ. CDR3 residues: CASSSTANTGELFF. CDR3 in DNA: TGTGCCAGCAGCTCGACTGCGAACACCGGGGAGCTGTTTTTT.

The chain has TRBV6-5 and TRBJ1-1, with D hard to call. The V end lost 8 bases, the J end lost 1 base, and 11 bases lay between the germline ends. The CDR3 covers 13 residues. CDR1 MNHEY and CDR2 SVGAGI come from the germline V gene. The CDR3 protein is CASGRARNTEAFF. CDR3 coding DNA: TGTGCCAGCGGGAGGGCTCGGAACACTGAAGCTTTCTTT.

The rearrangement uses TRBV7-9 and TRBJ2-3, with D perhaps TRBD2 (6 bases). V lost 7 bases to trimming and J lost 0 bases, with 17 bases between them. The CDR3 is 16 residues long. The germline gives CDR1 SEHNR, CDR2 FQNEAQ (reference sequence). CDR3 amino acids: CASIEVGRISTDTQYF. DNA of the CDR3: TGTGCCAGCATAGAGGTCGGGAGAATTAGCACAGATACGCAGTATTTT. The whole variable domain, remainder taken from reference TRBV7-9 and TRBJ2-3, is DTGVSQNPRHKITKRGQNVTFRCDPISEHNRLYWYRQTLGQGPEFLTYFQNEAQLEKSRLLSDRFSAERPKGSFSTLEIQRTEQGDSAMYLCASIEVGRISTDTQYFGPGTRLTVL.

V and J are TRBV27 and TRBJ1-1; D ambiguous. This CDR3 has 13 residues. The germline V gene has CDR1 MNHEY and CDR2 SMNVEV (reference sequence). The V end lost 2 bases, the J end lost 7 bases, and 11 bases lay between the germline ends. The CDR3 region is CASSLGSGLEAFF. The CDR3 nucleotides read TGTGCCAGCAGTTTAGGGTCAGGACTTGAAGCTTTCTTT.

This clone turned up a few times. Written as DNA, the CDR3 is TGTGCCAGCAGTCCCGGGGATTCTGGGGCCAACGTCCTGACTTTC. This encodes CASSPGDSGANVLTF. The gene calls are TRBV6-5 and TRBJ2-6, with a tentative D call TRBD2 (5 bases). The CDR3 is made up of 15 amino acids. With 5 bases removed from V and 1 base from J, the gap between germline ends came to 9 bases. CDR1 is MNHEY and CDR2 is SVGAGI in the germline V gene.

The chain joins TRBV19 to TRBJ2-1; maybe TRBD1 (6 bases). The CDR3 covers 15 residues. V dropped 3 bases and J dropped 2 bases, with 11 bases sitting between them. Germline assignment: CDR1 LNHDA and CDR2 SQIVND (reference sequence). CDR3 DNA sequence: TGTGCCAGTAGTATCGGACAGAGAGCCTACAATGAGCAGTTCTTC. Its translation is CASSIGQRAYNEQFF. Drawing the rest from reference TRBV19 and TRBJ2-1, the complete variable domain is DGGITQSPKYLFRKEGQNVTLSCEQNLNHDAMYWYRQDPGQGLRLIYYSQIVNDFQKGDIAEGYSVSREKKESFPLTVTSAQKNPTAFYLCASSIGQRAYNEQFFGPGTRLTVL.

This clone was seen a single time. Compared with germline, one end of the junction differs, possibly owing to a read error. The chain combines TRBV5-8 with TRBJ2-2; unclear D gene. Germline CDR1 is SGHTS and CDR2 is YDEGEE. This CDR3 is built from 12 residues. CDR3 amino acids: CASSPVAGELFF. For the CDR3, the DNA is TGCGCCAGCAGCCCAGTTGCCGGGGAGCTGTTTTTT.

The count of this clone is one. This chain links TRBV5-8 with TRBJ2-1; D unresolved. The CDR3 loop spans 14 amino acids. CDR1 and CDR2 (germline): SGHTS, YDEGEE. Trimming cost V 1 base and J 3 bases, with 8 bases left between them. The CDR3 DNA sequence: TGTGCCAGCAGCTTGTCTCCTGTCTACAATGAGCAGTTCTTC. This codes for CASSLSPVYNEQFF.

The rearrangement links TRBV6-1 to TRBJ2-7; 12 bases match TRBD1. V gave up 7 bases and J gave up 4 bases; unmatched junction bases: 5. Germline V lookup: CDR1 MNHNS, CDR2 SASEGT. CDR3 size: 14 residues. Here the CDR3 DNA reads TGTGCCAGCACGGGACAGGGGGCGCGTTACGAGCAGTACTTC. Amino acid sequence: CASTGQGARYEQYF.

The chain employs TRBV4-2 and TRBJ1-5; perhaps TRBD1 as D (6 bases). V was pared by 2 bases and J by 4 bases, with 15 bases between. The CDR3 is 16 residues long. CDR1 and CDR2 (germline): LGHNA, YNFKEQ. CDR3 bases: TGTGCCAGCAGCCAACTGGGAACAGGGCCTAATCAGCCCCAGCATTTT. It encodes CASSQLGTGPNQPQHF.

This clone was detected only once. This chain uses TRBV7-2 with TRBJ2-3; 7 positions match TRBD1. CDR1 and CDR2 from the germline V gene are SGHTA and FQGNSA. CDR3 length: 15 residues. The V segment lost 5 bases and the J segment 0 bases; nucleotides outside the gene matches: 5. CDR3 region: CASSNTGASTDTQYF. CDR3 sequence (DNA): TGTGCCAGCAGCAACACAGGGGCTAGCACAGATACGCAGTATTTT.

The chain links TRBV27 to TRBJ2-3, with TRBD2 as a possible D gene (6 bases). Germline V gives CDR1 MNHEY, CDR2 SMNVEV (reference sequence). CDR3 length: 15 residues. Trimming cost V 4 bases and J 0 bases, with 11 bases left between them. The DNA of the CDR3 is TGTGCCAGCAGTTCTGGCGGGGTTAGCACAGATACGCAGTATTTT. It encodes CASSSGGVSTDTQYF.

The genes are TRBV9 and TRBJ2-2, with TRBD1 as a possible D gene (7 bases). Trimming took off 7 bases at V and 4 bases at J, with 23 bases between the two ends. The germline gives CDR1 SGDLS, CDR2 YYNGEE. This CDR3 comprises 17 residues. The CDR3 coding sequence is TGTGCCAGCGCAACCCAGGGGGGAAGTGGGAGCACCGGGGAGCTGTTTTTT. Its protein product is CASATQGGSGSTGELFF.